The 13 T cell receptor beta chains listed next were all sequenced from one sample in a study of T cells in localized non-small cell lung cancer. The protocol was immunoSEQ multiplex PCR, while the TCRdb copy is restricted to in-frame clones and leaves out a portion. The top ten hold 58% of the sample, which has about 12,000 clones, about 82% seen once. The sample consisted of peripheral blood, taken before any cancer treatment. All receptors come from a male donor older than 55 with stage III lung adenocarcinoma.

The chain carries TRBV27 and TRBJ2-5; 8 nucleotides align to TRBD1. The V and J ends lost 6 bases and 3 bases, in that order; junction bases with no gene match: 6. The CDR3 runs to 14 residues. CDR1 MNHEY and CDR2 SMNVEV come from the germline V gene (reference sequence). The CDR3 here is CASSSPDREETQYF. CDR3 nucleotides: TGTGCCAGCAGCTCCCCGGACAGGGAAGAGACCCAGTACTTC.

The chain couples TRBV30 to TRBJ1-2; D gene ambiguous. V shed 3 bases and J shed 8 bases, with 13 bases lying between them. Germline CDR1 GTSNPN, CDR2 SVGIG (reference sequence). This CDR3 has 12 amino acids. This CDR3 reads CAWRSTRGGYTF. CDR3 sequence (DNA): TGTGCCTGGAGATCCACTCGCGGGGGCTACACCTTC.

This rearrangement joins TRBV6-1 to TRBJ1-2, with 7 bases identical to TRBD1. The V gene's germline CDR1 is MNHNS and CDR2 SASEGT. This CDR3 contains 15 residues. V lost 4 bases, J lost 7 bases, and 12 bases stayed unmatched. The chain's CDR3 is CASSASLGQAAGYTF. DNA for the CDR3: TGTGCCAGCAGTGCGTCCTTAGGACAGGCCGCTGGCTACACCTTC.

The V and J genes are TRBV9 and TRBJ1-1, with unresolved D. Trimming left V 1 base short and J 1 base short, with 5 bases between. Germline V lookup: CDR1 SGDLS, CDR2 YYNGEE. This CDR3 contains 13 residues. CDR3 bases: TGTGCCAGCAGCGTATACACGAACACTGAAGCTTTCTTT. Its translation is CASSVYTNTEAFF.

As regards this clone: Sequence at one end of the junction differs from germline and may be a read error. V and J are TRBV7-7 and TRBJ2-1, with D perhaps TRBD2 (5 bases). From germline, CDR1 is SSHAT and CDR2 FNYEAQ (reference sequence). This CDR3 has 15 residues. For the CDR3, the DNA is TGTGCTAGCAGCTTCTCTAACGGGAATTACAATGAGCAGTTCTTC. This gives the protein CASSFSNGNYNEQFF.

The J gene is TRBJ2-3, the V gene TRBV4-1; 13 bases are shared with TRBD2. The CDR3 runs 17 residues. V dropped 0 bases and J dropped 5; count of bases not matched to a gene: 5. Germline CDR1 MGHRA, CDR2 YSYEKL. The CDR3 region is CASSQDRTSGGGDTQYF. The CDR3 DNA is TGCGCCAGCAGCCAAGACCGGACTAGCGGGGGTGGAGATACGCAGTATTTT.

The gene calls are TRBV28 and TRBJ2-1, with D possibly matching TRBD1 (5 bases). Germline V gives CDR1 MDHEN, CDR2 SYDVKM. The CDR3 is made up of 14 amino acids. V lost 3 bases and J 8 bases, leaving 14 bases between the germline ends. The chain's CDR3 is CASSLAGSVDEQFF. CDR3 DNA sequence: TGTGCCAGCAGTTTGGCAGGGTCGGTCGATGAGCAGTTCTTC.

The chain recombines TRBV5-1 with TRBJ2-7; D unclear. Germline loops: CDR1 SGHRS, CDR2 YFSETQ. The CDR3 consists of 14 residues. Trimming took 0 bases from V and 0 from J, leaving 7 bases between them. The CDR3 DNA follows: TGCGCCAGCAGCTTGGACAGATTCTCCTACGAGCAGTACTTC. Translation: CASSLDRFSYEQYF.

The V and J genes are TRBV2 and TRBJ2-1; 7 positions match TRBD2. CDR1 is SNHLY and CDR2 is FYNNEI in the germline V gene. V lost 3 bases and J lost 1; bases outside the gene matches: 6. The CDR3 consists of 16 residues. The CDR3 DNA follows: TGTGCCAGCAGTGATCGCGGGGGTTGGTCCTACAATGAGCAGTTCTTC. Amino acid sequence: CASSDRGGWSYNEQFF. Variable domain in full (rest from reference TRBV2 and TRBJ2-1): EPEVTQTPSHQVTQMGQEVILRCVPISNHLYFYWYRQILGQKVEFLVSFYNNEISEKSEIFDDQFSVERPDGSNFTLKIRSTKLEDSAMYFCASSDRGGWSYNEQFFGPGTRLTVL.

J is TRBJ1-3 and V is TRBV4-1; D not resolved. The CDR3 runs 13 residues. Trimming shortened V by 4 bases and J by 0 bases, and 4 bases separated the two germline ends. CDR1 is MGHRA, CDR2 YSYEKL, per germline. CDR3 region: CASSRISGNTIYF. Written as DNA, the CDR3 is TGCGCCAGCAGCCGGATCTCTGGAAACACCATATATTTT.

The rearrangement uses TRBV6-6 and TRBJ1-2; 7 bases agree with TRBD1. V was clipped by 4 bases and J by 8 bases; unmatched bases: 7. The germline V gene has CDR1 MNHNY and CDR2 SVGAGI (reference sequence). The CDR3 sequence is 13 residues long. The CDR3 sequence: CASSFDRDGGYTF. The CDR3 nucleotides read TGTGCCAGCAGTTTTGACAGGGACGGAGGCTACACCTTC.

The chain uses TRBV7-8 and TRBJ2-1; D is unresolved. The V gene's germline CDR1 is SGHVS and CDR2 FQNEAQ. This CDR3 contains 14 residues. Trimming stripped 7 bases from V and 8 bases from J, with 18 bases between. The chain's CDR3 is CASTSNPGSDEQFF. The DNA of the CDR3 is TGTGCCAGCACCTCAAACCCCGGTTCCGATGAGCAGTTCTTC.

This clone was observed a handful of times. This chain uses TRBV5-4 with TRBJ2-7; no clear D gene. Trimming shortened V by 2 bases and J by 7 bases, and 13 bases separated the two germline ends. Looked up from germline, CDR1 is SGHNT and CDR2 is YYREEE (reference sequence). This CDR3 spans 13 amino acids. As DNA, the CDR3 is TGTGCCAGCAGCTTCTGGGGTTTGAGGGAGCAGTACTTC. This sequence encodes CASSFWGLREQYF.